The 7 T cell receptor beta chains below all came from one sample that was sequenced in a study of blood T cell repertoires in COVID-19 (dated by TCRdb to about 2020). Libraries were built with the immunoSEQ multiplex PCR assay. TCRdb provides this immuneACCESS table in a form limited to in-frame rearrangements. Some clones are lacking; in checked studies, under half of them reflect an unresolved V gene, and why the rest are absent is not known. Within this sample are a few hundred thousand clones, with under 90% of them counted one time only. The leading ten clones occupy about 4.6% of the sample. The sequenced sample consisted of PBMCs or T cells enriched from blood (not recorded which). The receptor set was obtained from a man aged 30-40 years who had recovered from COVID-19.

This clone was picked up one time. This chain joins TRBV2 and TRBJ2-1, with D possibly being TRBD2 (5 bases). Germline V gene sequence: CDR1 SNHLY, CDR2 FYNNEI. The ends were cut back, 9 bases at V and 1 base at J, with 13 bases in the middle. There are 14 residues in the CDR3. The CDR3 nucleotides read TGTGCCAGTTCCCCTCGCGGGTCCTACAATGAGCAGTTCTTC. Its translation: CASSPRGSYNEQFF.

This chain links TRBV5-1 with TRBJ2-5; 11 bases are a match to TRBD2. CDR1 is SGHRS and CDR2 is YFSETQ in the germline V gene. This CDR3 spans 20 amino acids. With 3 bases clipped from V and 5 bases from J, the junction kept 21 bases outside the gene matches. The CDR3 nucleotides are TGCGCCAGCAGCTGGGGGGTAACCCCCCTAGCGGGGGGCCACTGGGAGACCCAGTACTTC. Amino acids: CASSWGVTPLAGGHWETQYF.

This chain links TRBV3-1 (or the pseudogene TRBV3-2) with TRBJ1-4; D unclear. V shed 4 bases and J shed 0 bases, with 12 bases lying between them. This CDR3 comprises 16 residues. Looked up from germline, CDR1 is LGHDT and CDR2 is YNNKEL (reference sequence). The CDR3 region is CASSPVLFATNEKLFF. CDR3 nucleotides: TGTGCCAGCAGCCCGGTCCTTTTTGCAACTAATGAAAAACTGTTTTTT.

The V call is TRBV7-9, the J call TRBJ2-1, with TRBD2 identical over 7 bases. CDR1 SEHNR and CDR2 FQNEAQ come from the germline V gene (reference sequence). This CDR3 has 17 residues. The V and J ends lost 5 bases and 3 bases, in that order; junction bases with no gene match: 13. In DNA, the CDR3 is TGTGCCAGCAGCCCAGTTGGGGGGGTCCAATTCTACAATGAGCAGTTCTTC. Amino acid sequence: CASSPVGGVQFYNEQFF. The whole variable domain, filled in from reference TRBV7-9 and TRBJ2-1, reads DTGVSQNPRHKITKRGQNVTFRCDPISEHNRLYWYRQTLGQGPEFLTYFQNEAQLEKSRLLSDRFSAERPKGSFSTLEIQRTEQGDSAMYLCASSPVGGVQFYNEQFFGPGTRLTVL.

This clone was seen a few times. This sequence joins TRBV19 and TRBJ2-2; D may be TRBD1 (6 bases). CDR1 LNHDA and CDR2 SQIVND come from the germline V gene (reference sequence). Trimming took 9 bases from V and 5 from J, leaving 19 bases between them. The CDR3 sequence is 15 residues long. The CDR3 reads CASMEQGPFTGELFF. The CDR3 nucleotides are TGTGCCAGCATGGAACAGGGACCTTTTACCGGGGAGCTGTTTTTT.

The V and J genes are TRBV2 and TRBJ1-5; D is unclear. Per the germline V gene, CDR1 is SNHLY and CDR2 is FYNNEI. The CDR3 spans 12 residues. V was trimmed by 5 bases and J by 9 bases, leaving 11 bases between them. In nucleotides, the CDR3 is TGTGCCAGCAGTTCACCACGCGGGCCCCAGCATTTT. This translates into CASSSPRGPQHF.

CDR3 in amino acids: CASSPSGVGGIQYF. For the CDR3, the DNA is TGTGCCAGCAGCCCCAGCGGGGTGGGTGGAATTCAGTACTTC. This chain links TRBV7-2 with TRBJ2-4; 7 positions match TRBD2. V dropped 5 bases and J dropped 10; count of bases not matched to a gene: 11. The CDR3 runs to 14 residues. The V gene's germline CDR1 is SGHTA and CDR2 FQGNSA.